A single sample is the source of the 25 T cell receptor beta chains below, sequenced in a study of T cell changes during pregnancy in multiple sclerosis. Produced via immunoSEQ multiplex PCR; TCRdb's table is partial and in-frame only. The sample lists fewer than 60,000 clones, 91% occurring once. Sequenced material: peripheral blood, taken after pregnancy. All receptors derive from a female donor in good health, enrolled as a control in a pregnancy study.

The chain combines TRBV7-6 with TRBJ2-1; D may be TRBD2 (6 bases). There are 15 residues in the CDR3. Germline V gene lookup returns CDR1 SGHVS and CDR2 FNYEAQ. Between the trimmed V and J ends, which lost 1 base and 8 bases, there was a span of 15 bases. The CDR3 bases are TGTGCCAGCAGCTTAGTTCGACTAGGATTGGATGAGCAGTTCTTC. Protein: CASSLVRLGLDEQFF.

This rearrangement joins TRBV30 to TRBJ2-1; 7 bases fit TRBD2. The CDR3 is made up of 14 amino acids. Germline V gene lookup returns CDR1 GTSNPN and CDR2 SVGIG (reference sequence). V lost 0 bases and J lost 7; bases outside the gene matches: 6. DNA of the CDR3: TGTGCCTGGAGTGTCGGACTAGGAGAGAATGAGCAGTTCTTC. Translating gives CAWSVGLGENEQFF.

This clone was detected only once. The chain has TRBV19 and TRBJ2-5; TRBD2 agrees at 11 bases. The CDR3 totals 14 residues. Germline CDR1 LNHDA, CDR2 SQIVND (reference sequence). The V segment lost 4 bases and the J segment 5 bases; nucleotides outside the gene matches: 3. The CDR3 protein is CASSKRTSGETQYF. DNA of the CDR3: TGTGCCAGTAGTAAACGGACTAGCGGGGAGACCCAGTACTTC.

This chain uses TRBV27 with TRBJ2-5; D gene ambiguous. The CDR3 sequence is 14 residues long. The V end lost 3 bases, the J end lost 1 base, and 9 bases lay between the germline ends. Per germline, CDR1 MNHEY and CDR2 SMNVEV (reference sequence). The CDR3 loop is CASSFRSSQETQYF. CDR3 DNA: TGTGCCAGCAGTTTCCGTTCCAGCCAAGAGACCCAGTACTTC.

CDR3 sequence (DNA): TGCGCCAGCAGCTTGGTGTTTGAGGGTAGCACAGATACGCAGTATTTT. Translation gives CASSLVFEGSTDTQYF. This chain connects TRBV5-1 to TRBJ2-3, with D possibly TRBD2 on 5 matching bases. The germline V gene has CDR1 SGHRS and CDR2 YFSETQ. Trimming removed 0 bases at V and 0 bases at J, with 11 bases between. The CDR3 is 16 residues long.

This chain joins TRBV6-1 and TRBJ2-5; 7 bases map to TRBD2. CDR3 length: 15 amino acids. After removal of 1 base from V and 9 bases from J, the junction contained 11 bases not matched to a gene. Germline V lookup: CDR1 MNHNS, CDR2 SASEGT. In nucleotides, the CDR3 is TGTGCCAGCAGTGAAGGCGGGAGCCGGTCGGGGGCCCAGTACTTC. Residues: CASSEGGSRSGAQYF.

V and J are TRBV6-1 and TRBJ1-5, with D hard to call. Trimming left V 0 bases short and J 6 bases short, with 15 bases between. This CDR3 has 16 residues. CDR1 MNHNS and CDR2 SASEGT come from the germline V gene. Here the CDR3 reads CASSEALGSGGQPQHF. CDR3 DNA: TGTGCCAGCAGTGAAGCGCTCGGGAGCGGTGGTCAGCCCCAGCATTTT.

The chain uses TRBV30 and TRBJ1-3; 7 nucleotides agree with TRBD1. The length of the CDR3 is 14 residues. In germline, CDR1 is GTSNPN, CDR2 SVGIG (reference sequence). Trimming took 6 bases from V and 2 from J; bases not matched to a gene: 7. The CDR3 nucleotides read TGTGCCTGCTCCCCCACAGGGGCTGGAAACACCATATATTTT. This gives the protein CACSPTGAGNTIYF. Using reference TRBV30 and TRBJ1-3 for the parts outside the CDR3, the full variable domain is SQTIHQWPATLVQPVGSPLSLECTVEGTSNPNLYWYRQAAGRGLQLLFYSVGIGQISSEVPQNLSASRPQDRQFILSSKKLLLSDSGFYLCACSPTGAGNTIYFGEGSWLTVV.

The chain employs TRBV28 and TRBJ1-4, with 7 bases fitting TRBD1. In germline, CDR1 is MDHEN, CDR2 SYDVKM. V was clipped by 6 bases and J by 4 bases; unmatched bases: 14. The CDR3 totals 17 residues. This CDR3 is CASRPDRDSQYNEKLFF. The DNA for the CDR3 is TGTGCCAGCAGACCCGACAGGGACTCACAATATAATGAAAAACTGTTTTTT.

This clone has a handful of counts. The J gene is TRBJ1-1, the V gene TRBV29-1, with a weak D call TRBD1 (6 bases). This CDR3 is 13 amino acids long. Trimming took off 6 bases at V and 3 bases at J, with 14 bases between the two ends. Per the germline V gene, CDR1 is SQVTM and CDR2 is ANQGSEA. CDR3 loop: CSVTQGGDTEAFF. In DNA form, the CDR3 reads TGCAGCGTAACACAGGGTGGGGACACTGAAGCTTTCTTT.

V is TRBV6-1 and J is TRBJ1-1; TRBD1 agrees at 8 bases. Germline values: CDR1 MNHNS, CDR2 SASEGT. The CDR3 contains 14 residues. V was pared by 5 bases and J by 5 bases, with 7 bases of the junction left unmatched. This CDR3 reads CASSRQGPGTEAFF. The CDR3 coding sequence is TGTGCCAGCAGTCGACAGGGGCCGGGGACTGAAGCTTTCTTT.

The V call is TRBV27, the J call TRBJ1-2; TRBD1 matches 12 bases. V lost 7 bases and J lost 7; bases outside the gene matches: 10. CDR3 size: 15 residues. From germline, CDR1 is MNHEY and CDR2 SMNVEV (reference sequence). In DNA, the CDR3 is TGTGCCAGCAAACCCGTGGGACAGGGGGCCGGTGGCTACACCTTC. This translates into CASKPVGQGAGGYTF.

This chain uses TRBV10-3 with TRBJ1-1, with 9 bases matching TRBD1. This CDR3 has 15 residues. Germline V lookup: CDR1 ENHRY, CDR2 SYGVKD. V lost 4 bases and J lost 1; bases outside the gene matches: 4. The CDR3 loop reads CAISGGQGPNTEAFF. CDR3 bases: TGTGCCATCAGTGGGGGACAGGGCCCGAACACTGAAGCTTTCTTT.

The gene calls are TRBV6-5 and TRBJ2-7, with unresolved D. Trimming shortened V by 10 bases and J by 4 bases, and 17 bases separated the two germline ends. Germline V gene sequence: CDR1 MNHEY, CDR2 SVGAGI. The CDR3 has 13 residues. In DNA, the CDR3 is TGTGCCACTTCACCCACAGTTACGTACGAGCAGTACTTC. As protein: CATSPTVTYEQYF.

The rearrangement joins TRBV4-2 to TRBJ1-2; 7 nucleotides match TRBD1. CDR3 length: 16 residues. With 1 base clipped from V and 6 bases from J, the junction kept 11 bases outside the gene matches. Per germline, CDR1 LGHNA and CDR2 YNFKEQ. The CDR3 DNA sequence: TGTGCCAGCAGCCAAGTAGGGGATGAGGGGGCGAATGGCTACACCTTC. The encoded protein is CASSQVGDEGANGYTF.

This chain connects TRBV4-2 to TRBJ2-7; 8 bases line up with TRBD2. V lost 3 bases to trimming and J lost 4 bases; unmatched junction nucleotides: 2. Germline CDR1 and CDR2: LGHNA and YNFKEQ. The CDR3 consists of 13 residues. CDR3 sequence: CASSHGGAYEQYF. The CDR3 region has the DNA TGTGCCAGCAGCCACGGGGGGGCATACGAGCAGTACTTC.

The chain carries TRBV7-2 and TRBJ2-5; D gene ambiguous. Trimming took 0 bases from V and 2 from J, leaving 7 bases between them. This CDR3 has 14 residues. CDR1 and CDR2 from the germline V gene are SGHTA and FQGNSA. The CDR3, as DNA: TGTGCCAGCAGCTTAGCTTCGCGGCAAGAGACCCAGTACTTC. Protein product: CASSLASRQETQYF.

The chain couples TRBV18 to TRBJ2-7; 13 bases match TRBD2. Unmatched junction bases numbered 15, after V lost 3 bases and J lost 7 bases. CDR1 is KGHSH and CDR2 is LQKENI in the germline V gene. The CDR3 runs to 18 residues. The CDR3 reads CASSPVAGTSGEKGEQYF. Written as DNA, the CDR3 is TGTGCCAGCTCACCGGTTGCCGGGACTAGCGGGGAGAAGGGGGAGCAGTACTTC.

CDR3: CASSLPGSHEQYF. The CDR3 bases are TGTGCCAGCAGCCTCCCGGGGAGCCACGAGCAGTACTTC. V usage is TRBV5-6 and J usage is TRBJ2-5, with D maybe TRBD2 (5 bases). Judging by the DNA end, TRBJ2-7 fits better; the J call may be wrong. The germline gives CDR1 SGHDT, CDR2 YYEEEE. CDR3 length: 13 amino acids.

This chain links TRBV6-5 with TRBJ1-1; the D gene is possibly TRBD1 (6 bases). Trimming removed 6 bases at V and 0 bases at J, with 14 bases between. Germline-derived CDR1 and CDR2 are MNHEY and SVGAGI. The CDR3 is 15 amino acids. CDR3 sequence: CASSNRDLMNTEAFF. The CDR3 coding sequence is TGTGCCAGCAGCAACAGGGATCTTATGAACACTGAAGCTTTCTTT.

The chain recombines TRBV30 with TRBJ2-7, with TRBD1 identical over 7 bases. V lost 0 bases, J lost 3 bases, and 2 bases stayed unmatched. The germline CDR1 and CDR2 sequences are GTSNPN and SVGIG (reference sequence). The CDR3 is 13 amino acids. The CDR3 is CAWSVDRDYEQYF. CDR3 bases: TGTGCCTGGAGTGTAGACAGGGACTACGAGCAGTACTTC.

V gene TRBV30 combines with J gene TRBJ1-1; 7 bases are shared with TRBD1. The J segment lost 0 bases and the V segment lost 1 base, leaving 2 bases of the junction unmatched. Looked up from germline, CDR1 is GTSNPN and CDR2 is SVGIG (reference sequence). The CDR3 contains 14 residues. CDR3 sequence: CAWSGGTVNTEAFF. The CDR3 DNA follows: TGTGCCTGGAGTGGCGGGACAGTGAACACTGAAGCTTTCTTT.

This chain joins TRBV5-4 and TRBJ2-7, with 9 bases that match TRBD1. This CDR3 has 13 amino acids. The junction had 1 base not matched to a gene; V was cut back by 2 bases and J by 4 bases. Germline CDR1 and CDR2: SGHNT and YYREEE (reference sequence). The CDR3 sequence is CASSLQGAYEQYF. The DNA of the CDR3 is TGTGCCAGCAGCTTACAGGGGGCATACGAGCAGTACTTC.

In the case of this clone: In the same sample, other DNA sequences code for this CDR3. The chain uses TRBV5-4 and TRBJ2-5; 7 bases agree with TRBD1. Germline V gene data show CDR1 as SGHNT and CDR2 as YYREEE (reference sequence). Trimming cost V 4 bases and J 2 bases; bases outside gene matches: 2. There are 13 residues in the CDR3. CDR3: CASSRDRQETQYF. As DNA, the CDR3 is TGTGCCAGCAGCAGGGACAGACAAGAGACCCAGTACTTC.

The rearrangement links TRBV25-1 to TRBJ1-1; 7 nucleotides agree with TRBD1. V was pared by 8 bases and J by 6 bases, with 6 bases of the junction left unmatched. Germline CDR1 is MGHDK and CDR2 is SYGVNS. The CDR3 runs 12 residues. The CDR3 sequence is CASRPQGAEAFF. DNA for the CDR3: TGTGCCAGCCGCCCGCAGGGGGCTGAAGCTTTCTTT.